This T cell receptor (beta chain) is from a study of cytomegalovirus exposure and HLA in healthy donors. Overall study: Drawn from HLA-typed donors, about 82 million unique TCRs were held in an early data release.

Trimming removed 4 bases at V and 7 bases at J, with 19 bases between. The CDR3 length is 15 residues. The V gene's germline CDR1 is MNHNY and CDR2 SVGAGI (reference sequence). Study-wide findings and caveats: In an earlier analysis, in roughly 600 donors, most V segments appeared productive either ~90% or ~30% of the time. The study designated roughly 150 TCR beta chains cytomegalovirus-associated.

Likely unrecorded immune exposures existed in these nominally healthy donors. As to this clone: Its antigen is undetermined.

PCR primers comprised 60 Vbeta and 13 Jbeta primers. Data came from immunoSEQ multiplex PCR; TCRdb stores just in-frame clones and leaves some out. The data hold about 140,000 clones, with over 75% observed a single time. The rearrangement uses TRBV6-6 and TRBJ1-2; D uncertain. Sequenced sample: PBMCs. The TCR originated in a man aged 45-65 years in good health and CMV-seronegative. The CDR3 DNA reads TGTGCCAGCAGTTCTAGAAGGCAGGCCGAGGGTGGCTACACCTTC. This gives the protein CASSSRRQAEGGYTF.